This TCR beta chain originates from a study of T cell responses to AZD1222 COVID-19 vaccine. Between the trimmed V and J ends, which lost 7 bases and 8 bases, there was a span of 11 bases. The CDR3 consists of 11 residues. In germline, CDR1 is SQVTM, CDR2 ANQGSEA. Study-level results: With dominance at 160-218 and 743-854, vaccine-associated CD4 TCRs spanned spike.

Sequenced by immunoSEQ multiplex PCR; TCRdb stores in-frame clones only, minus some. This table holds around 170,000 clones, just over 85% found once. Remarks on this clone: Antigen specificity is unknown.

The rearrangement joins TRBV29-1 to TRBJ1-4, with TRBD1 as a possible D gene (6 bases). Sample: peripheral blood, taken 28 days after the second AZD1222 dose. The clonotype originates from an adult who received the AZD1222 COVID-19 vaccine. CDR3 region: CSGRDNEKLFF. Written as DNA, the CDR3 is TGCAGCGGCCGGGACAACGAAAAACTGTTTTTT.